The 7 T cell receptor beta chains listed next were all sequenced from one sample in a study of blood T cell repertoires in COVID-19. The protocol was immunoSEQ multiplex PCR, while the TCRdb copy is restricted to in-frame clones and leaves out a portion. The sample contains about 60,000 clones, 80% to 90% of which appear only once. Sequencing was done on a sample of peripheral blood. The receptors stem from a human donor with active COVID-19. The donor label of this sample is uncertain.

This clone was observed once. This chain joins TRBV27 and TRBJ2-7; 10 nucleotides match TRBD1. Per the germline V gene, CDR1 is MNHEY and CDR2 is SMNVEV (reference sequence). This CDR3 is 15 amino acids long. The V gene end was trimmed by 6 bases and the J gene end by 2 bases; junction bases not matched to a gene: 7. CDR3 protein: CASRNFGTGAYEQYF. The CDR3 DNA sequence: TGTGCCAGCAGAAACTTTGGGACAGGGGCCTACGAGCAGTACTTC.

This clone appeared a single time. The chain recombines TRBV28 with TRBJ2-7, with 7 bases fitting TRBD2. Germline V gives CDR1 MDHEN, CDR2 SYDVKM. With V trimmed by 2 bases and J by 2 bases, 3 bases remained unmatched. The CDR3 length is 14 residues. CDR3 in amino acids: CASSLGGEAYEQYF. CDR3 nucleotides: TGTGCCAGCAGTTTAGGGGGGGAGGCCTACGAGCAGTACTTC.

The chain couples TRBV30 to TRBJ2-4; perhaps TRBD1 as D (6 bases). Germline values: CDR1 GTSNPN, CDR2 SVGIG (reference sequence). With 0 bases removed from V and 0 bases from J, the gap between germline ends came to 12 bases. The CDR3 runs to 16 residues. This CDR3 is CAWSVQGSLAKNIQYF. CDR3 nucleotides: TGTGCCTGGAGTGTACAGGGCAGCCTAGCCAAAAACATTCAGTACTTC.

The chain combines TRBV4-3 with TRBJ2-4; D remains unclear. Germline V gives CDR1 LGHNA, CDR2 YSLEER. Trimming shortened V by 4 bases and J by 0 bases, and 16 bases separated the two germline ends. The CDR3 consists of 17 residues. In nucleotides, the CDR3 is TGCGCCAGCAGCCCTGGTCTCTCCGAACTAGCCAAAAACATTCAGTACTTC. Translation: CASSPGLSELAKNIQYF.

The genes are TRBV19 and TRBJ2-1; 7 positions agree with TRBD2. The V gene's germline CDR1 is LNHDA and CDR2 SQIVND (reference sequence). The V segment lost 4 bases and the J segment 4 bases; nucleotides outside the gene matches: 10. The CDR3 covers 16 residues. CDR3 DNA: TGTGCCAGTAGTAGACCCGAGGGGAGGGTATACAATGAGCAGTTCTTC. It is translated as CASSRPEGRVYNEQFF.

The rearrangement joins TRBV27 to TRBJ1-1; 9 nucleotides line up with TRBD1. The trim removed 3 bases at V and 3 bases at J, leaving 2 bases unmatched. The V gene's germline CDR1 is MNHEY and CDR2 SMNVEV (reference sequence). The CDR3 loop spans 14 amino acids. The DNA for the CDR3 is TGTGCCAGCAGTTTTGGACAGGGGTACACTGAAGCTTTCTTT. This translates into CASSFGQGYTEAFF.

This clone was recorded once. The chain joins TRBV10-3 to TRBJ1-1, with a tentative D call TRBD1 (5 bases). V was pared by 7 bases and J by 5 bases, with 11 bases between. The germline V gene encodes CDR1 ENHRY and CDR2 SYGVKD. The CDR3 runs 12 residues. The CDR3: CAINGGQTEAFF. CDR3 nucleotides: TGTGCCATCAACGGCGGACAAACTGAAGCTTTCTTT.